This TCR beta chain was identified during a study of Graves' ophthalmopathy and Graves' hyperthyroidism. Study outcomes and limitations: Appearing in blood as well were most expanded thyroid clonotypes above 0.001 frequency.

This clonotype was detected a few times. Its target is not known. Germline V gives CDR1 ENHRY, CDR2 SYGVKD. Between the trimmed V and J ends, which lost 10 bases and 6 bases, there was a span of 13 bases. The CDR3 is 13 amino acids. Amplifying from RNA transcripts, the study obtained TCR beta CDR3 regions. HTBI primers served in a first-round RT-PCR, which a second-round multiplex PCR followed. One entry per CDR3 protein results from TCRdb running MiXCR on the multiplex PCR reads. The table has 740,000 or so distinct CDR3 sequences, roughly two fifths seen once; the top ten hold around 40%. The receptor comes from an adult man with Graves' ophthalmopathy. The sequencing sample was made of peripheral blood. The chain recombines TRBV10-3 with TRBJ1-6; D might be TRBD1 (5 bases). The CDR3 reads CASRDRANSPLHF. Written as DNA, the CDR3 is TGTGCCAGCAGGGATAGGGCTAATTCACCCCTCCACTTT.